A selection of T cell receptor beta chains follows, all from one sample in a study of blood T cell repertoires in COVID-19. The repertoire was sequenced with immunoSEQ multiplex PCR; TCRdb's copy has only in-frame clones and lacks some. The data show 130,000 to 150,000 clones, around 84% seen once. The sample was peripheral blood. These receptors all stem from a human donor in a cohort sampled during active COVID-19. The conserved cysteine and the conserved F or W are not part of the CDR3 here.

>TRBV9|TRBJ2-1
ASSVGAGGLVGNEQF
>TRBV24-1|TRBJ2-3
ATSDATGDISDTQY
>TRBV12-3/TRBV12-4|TRBJ2-1
ASRRTSGNEQF
>TRBV7-2|TRBJ2-7
ASSFTRGLYEQY
>TRBV28|TRBJ1-2
ASDRLQGHYGYT
>TRBV29-1|TRBJ2-5
SVGLAGETQY
>TRBV2|TRBJ1-2
ASSEEDINYGYT
>TRBV3-1/TRBV3-2|TRBJ2-1
ASSQRDRMRVAGGTEQF
>TRBV6-5|TRBJ1-4
ASAPGDRGNEKLF
>TRBV4-1|TRBJ2-2
ASSLRTSGGATGELF
>TRBV3-1/TRBV3-2|TRBJ1-2
ASSQGTRGYT
>TRBV29-1|TRBJ1-3
SVEDNLDISSGNTIY
>TRBV5-1|TRBJ1-1
ASSLTGQGVGTEAF
>TRBV5-1|TRBJ1-2
ASSLQGTDGYT
>TRBV2|TRBJ1-2
ASEAGNGNYGYT
>TRBV7-9|TRBJ1-5
ASSLSGAQH
>TRBV18|TRBJ2-1
ASSPPGAGNEQF
>TRBV28|TRBJ1-2
ASRWQGTRFYGYT
>TRBV6-4|TRBJ1-2
ASKKEGDRGGYT
>TRBV19|TRBJ1-6
ASSIGMIGGRNSPLH
>TRBV5-1|TRBJ2-1
ASSLTGTEQF
>TRBV7-2|TRBJ1-1
ASSFGPASTEAF
>TRBV30|TRBJ2-5
AWRGGETQY
>TRBV3-1/TRBV3-2|TRBJ1-2
ASSQASYGYT
>TRBV5-1|TRBJ2-7
ASSLGQTNYEQY
>TRBV11-3|TRBJ1-2
ASSLEGTGNYGYT
>TRBV14|TRBJ1-2
ASSARQGVHYGYT
>TRBV3-1/TRBV3-2|TRBJ2-2
ASSPPTGTTGELF